Listed here are 22 T cell receptor beta chains from one sample, sequenced in a study of blood T cell repertoires in COVID-19. Clones were read by immunoSEQ multiplex PCR, and TCRdb kept only the in-frame ones, dropping some. Of about 220,000 clones in the sample, under 90% were seen once. Sample: peripheral blood. The receptors stem from a woman aged 55 to 70 who had recovered from COVID-19.

Concerning this clone itself: In the same sample, other DNA sequences code for this CDR3. The chain joins TRBV5-4 to TRBJ2-2, with TRBD1 matching 7 bases. This CDR3 contains 15 residues. Per the germline V gene, CDR1 is SGHNT and CDR2 is YYREEE (reference sequence). V was pared by 0 bases and J by 1 base, with 0 bases of the junction left unmatched. CDR3 coding DNA: TGTGCCAGCAGCTTGGGGGACAGGAACACCGGGGAGCTGTTTTTT. It translates to CASSLGDRNTGELFF.

The chain uses TRBV5-1 and TRBJ2-1; D remains ambiguous. The V gene lost 5 bases and the J gene lost 1 base, with 13 bases spanning the gap. CDR3 length equals 15 residues. Germline loops: CDR1 SGHRS, CDR2 YFSETQ. Here the CDR3 reads CASRSTQASYNEQFF. CDR3 nucleotides: TGCGCCAGCAGGAGTACGCAGGCGTCCTACAATGAGCAGTTCTTC. Together with reference TRBV5-1 and TRBJ2-1, the CDR3 gives the full variable domain: KAGVTQTPRYLIKTRGQQVTLSCSPISGHRSVSWYQQTPGQGLQFLFEYFSETQRNKGNFPGRFSGRQFSNSRSEMNVSTLELGDSALYLCASRSTQASYNEQFFGPGTRLTVL.

About this clone: The identical CDR3 is also encoded by other nucleotide sequences in the sample. This rearrangement joins TRBV5-1 to TRBJ1-5, with TRBD1 matching over 7 bases. J gave up 1 base and V 4 bases, and 2 bases lay outside the gene matches. This CDR3 has 14 amino acids. From germline, CDR1 is SGHRS and CDR2 YFSETQ. CDR3 protein: CASSPGQSNQPQHF. In DNA, the CDR3 is TGCGCCAGCAGCCCGGGACAGAGCAATCAGCCCCAGCATTTT.

V is TRBV5-4 and J is TRBJ2-1; 10 positions agree with TRBD1. V trimming: 4 bases; J trimming: 7 bases; junction bases outside the gene matches: 8. The CDR3 is 15 amino acids. The germline CDR1 and CDR2 sequences are SGHNT and YYREEE (reference sequence). The CDR3: CASSTPGQGYNEQFF. The CDR3, as DNA: TGTGCCAGCAGCACGCCGGGACAGGGGTATAATGAGCAGTTCTTC.

V is TRBV2 and J is TRBJ2-2; D is undetermined. V gave up 2 bases and J gave up 4 bases, with 8 bases separating them. Germline CDR1 and CDR2: SNHLY and FYNNEI. The CDR3 has 14 amino acids. The CDR3 protein is CASSEFWSTGELFF. The CDR3 DNA sequence: TGTGCCAGCAGTGAATTCTGGAGCACCGGGGAGCTGTTTTTT.

The J gene is TRBJ2-5, the V gene TRBV30; a weak D match, TRBD2 (7 bases). There are 14 residues in the CDR3. Trimming left V 2 bases short and J 3 bases short, with 13 bases between. The germline CDR1 and CDR2 sequences are GTSNPN and SVGIG (reference sequence). The CDR3 loop reads CAWSLTGREETQYF. The CDR3 DNA is TGTGCCTGGAGTCTCACAGGGAGGGAAGAGACCCAGTACTTC.

The chain carries TRBV19 and TRBJ1-2; no firm D call. This CDR3 is built from 15 residues. V lost 7 bases and J 0 bases, leaving 15 bases between the germline ends. The germline gives CDR1 LNHDA, CDR2 SQIVND (reference sequence). This CDR3 reads CASMRANGANYGYTF. The CDR3 DNA reads as TGTGCCAGTATGAGGGCGAATGGGGCTAACTATGGCTACACCTTC.

The chain employs TRBV12-1 and TRBJ1-2. TRBV12-1 counts as a pseudogene. This CDR3 spans 14 amino acids. The CDR3, as DNA: TGTGCCAGCAGTCCCGGCGAGGATTTCTATGGCTACACCTTC. The encoded protein is CASSPGEDFYGYTF.

The rearrangement joins TRBV4-1 to TRBJ1-4; tentative D call: TRBD1 (6 bases). Germline V lookup: CDR1 MGHRA, CDR2 YSYEKL. The length of the CDR3 is 16 residues. Trimming took off 0 bases at V and 5 bases at J, with 13 bases between the two ends. CDR3: CASSQDAGALNEKLFF. The DNA for the CDR3 is TGCGCCAGCAGCCAAGATGCGGGGGCACTAAATGAAAAACTGTTTTTT.

This clone was seen ten or more times. The rearrangement uses TRBV12-3 or TRBV12-4 and TRBJ1-2; tentatively, D is TRBD1 (5 bases). This CDR3 contains 13 residues. V shed 7 bases and J shed 7 bases, with 16 bases lying between them. The CDR3 DNA follows: TGTGCCAGCACCTCCGCAGGGTTGGGTGGCTACACCTTC. Amino acids: CASTSAGLGGYTF.

This sequence joins TRBV5-1 and TRBJ1-6, with D possibly being TRBD1 (6 bases). V gave up 5 bases and J gave up 0 bases, with 9 bases separating them. The CDR3 has 15 residues. Germline lookup yields CDR1 SGHRS and CDR2 YFSETQ. The DNA of the CDR3 is TGCGCCAGCAGGAAACAGGGCTCCTATAATTCACCCCTCCACTTT. Its translation: CASRKQGSYNSPLHF.

The gene calls are TRBV3-1 (or the pseudogene TRBV3-2) and TRBJ2-2; TRBD1 aligns across 9 bases. CDR1 is LGHDT and CDR2 is YNNKEL in the germline V gene (reference sequence). V lost 0 bases and J lost 4; bases outside the gene matches: 3. This CDR3 is built from 16 residues. The CDR3 is CASSQDGTGPTGELFF. CDR3 DNA: TGTGCCAGCAGCCAAGATGGGACAGGGCCCACCGGGGAGCTGTTTTTT.

The table lists this clone with a few counts. The chain uses TRBV3-1 (or the pseudogene TRBV3-2) and TRBJ1-1, with D perhaps matching TRBD1 (6 bases). Germline V gives CDR1 LGHDT, CDR2 YNNKEL (reference sequence). Trimming took 2 bases from V and 5 from J, leaving 12 bases between them. The CDR3 runs 14 residues. The CDR3, as DNA: TGTGCCAGCAGCCAACCGGGGGGCCGTACTGAAGCTTTCTTT. Translated, it gives CASSQPGGRTEAFF.

Within the sample, this clone is medium-sized (0.01 to 0.1%). The chain joins TRBV6-5 to TRBJ1-3, with D maybe TRBD1 (6 bases). The CDR3 covers 14 residues. The V gene lost 2 bases and the J gene lost 2 bases, with 7 bases spanning the gap. The germline gives CDR1 MNHEY, CDR2 SVGAGI. CDR3 coding DNA: TGTGCCAGCAGTTACCCAGGGGCTGGAAACACCATATATTTT. Translated, it gives CASSYPGAGNTIYF.

This rearrangement joins TRBV19 to TRBJ2-7, with 7 bases that match TRBD1. The CDR3 sequence is 15 residues long. Germline CDR1 and CDR2: LNHDA and SQIVND (reference sequence). The J segment lost 6 bases and the V segment lost 4 bases, leaving 12 bases of the junction unmatched. The CDR3 loop is CASSTAVQGIGEQYF. The CDR3 bases are TGTGCCAGTAGTACCGCGGTACAGGGGATCGGCGAGCAGTACTTC.

This chain links TRBV28 with TRBJ1-5, with 12 bases aligning to TRBD1. Germline assignment: CDR1 MDHEN and CDR2 SYDVKM. This CDR3 comprises 15 residues. The V gene end was trimmed by 7 bases and the J gene end by 6 bases; junction bases not matched to a gene: 7. CDR3 sequence reads: CASIMGDRGRQPQHF. The CDR3 bases are TGTGCCAGCATAATGGGGGACAGGGGGCGTCAGCCCCAGCATTTT. The full variable domain, completed using reference TRBV28 and TRBJ1-5, is DVKVTQSSRYLVKRTGEKVFLECVQDMDHENMFWYRQDPGLGLRLIYFSYDVKMKEKGDIPEGYSVSREKKERFSLILESASTNQTSMYLCASIMGDRGRQPQHFGDGTRLSIL.

The chain recombines TRBV6-5 with TRBJ1-5; tentative D call: TRBD1 (5 bases). The germline V gene encodes CDR1 MNHEY and CDR2 SVGAGI. This CDR3 region has 13 residues. V lost 8 bases and J lost 5, with 13 bases in between. CDR3 in amino acids: CASLNPGYQPQHF. Written as DNA, the CDR3 is TGTGCCAGCCTCAACCCAGGGTATCAGCCCCAGCATTTT.

The chain has TRBV27 and TRBJ2-5; TRBD1 aligns across 9 bases. Germline-derived CDR1 and CDR2 are MNHEY and SMNVEV (reference sequence). The CDR3 spans 13 residues. V lost 8 bases, J lost 5 bases, and 6 bases stayed unmatched. DNA for the CDR3: TGTGCCAGCGGGACAGGGATTTTGGAGACCCAGTACTTC. Its protein is CASGTGILETQYF.

This chain joins TRBV7-2 and TRBJ2-5; 10 nucleotides line up with TRBD1. The CDR3 sequence is 14 residues long. Germline V CDR1 and CDR2: SGHTA, FQGNSA. V lost 4 bases, J lost 2 bases, and 1 base stayed unmatched. The CDR3 spells CASSWTGGQETQYF. DNA for the CDR3: TGTGCCAGCAGCTGGACAGGGGGACAAGAGACCCAGTACTTC.

This clone was picked up a small number of times. The chain couples TRBV4-2 to TRBJ2-2; D might be TRBD1 (7 bases). The CDR3 has 15 residues. In germline, CDR1 is LGHNA, CDR2 YNFKEQ. V lost 0 bases and J lost 7, with 12 bases in between. In DNA form, the CDR3 reads TGTGCCAGCAGCCAAGACAGGGGGGAATACGGGGAGCTGTTTTTT. This gives the protein CASSQDRGEYGELFF.

The chain recombines TRBV7-3 with TRBJ2-3; 10 bases align to TRBD2. The ends lost 5 bases at V and 0 bases at J; junction bases unmatched: 2. CDR3 length: 15 amino acids. Germline V gives CDR1 SGHTA, CDR2 FQGTGA. The CDR3 reads CASSPSGGSTDTQYF. In DNA, the CDR3 is TGTGCCAGCAGCCCTAGCGGGGGTAGCACAGATACGCAGTATTTT.

This chain links TRBV4-2 with TRBJ1-6; perhaps TRBD1 as D (6 bases). The CDR3 runs to 18 residues. Per the germline V gene, CDR1 is LGHNA and CDR2 is YNFKEQ. With 0 bases removed from V and 10 bases from J, the gap between germline ends came to 22 bases. This CDR3 reads CASSQEVVRRQATSPLHF. Written as DNA, the CDR3 is TGTGCCAGCAGCCAAGAGGTCGTCCGCAGACAGGCCACCTCACCCCTCCACTTT.